The 6 T cell receptor beta chains presented below share a single source sample, sequenced in a study of blood T cell repertoires in COVID-19. Assay used: immunoSEQ multiplex PCR; TCRdb lists only in-frame clones, some missing. The sample gives about 160,000 clones, approximately 80% of which show up once; about 8.3% is in the top ten. The specimen was peripheral blood. The receptor source for this set is a man aged 55 to 70 with acute or convalescent COVID-19.

V usage is TRBV14 and J usage is TRBJ1-3; D call uncertain. The CDR3 loop spans 17 amino acids. V lost 1 base and J lost 0, with 13 bases in between. The germline V gene encodes CDR1 SGHDN and CDR2 FVKESK. The CDR3 loop reads CASSQVGGRFSGNTIYF. In DNA form, the CDR3 reads TGTGCCAGCAGCCAAGTTGGAGGAAGATTCTCTGGAAACACCATATATTTT. Supplemented by reference TRBV14 and TRBJ1-3, the full variable domain reads EAGVTQFPSHSVIEKGQTVTLRCDPISGHDNLYWYRRVMGKEIKFLLHFVKESKQDESGMPNNRFLAERTGGTYSTLKVQPAELEDSGVYFCASSQVGGRFSGNTIYFGEGSWLTVV.

The rearrangement links TRBV6-5 to TRBJ1-1; D is uncertain. Deletions cut 4 bases from V and 7 bases from J, with 16 bases between. The CDR3 contains 14 residues. Germline-derived CDR1 and CDR2 are MNHEY and SVGAGI. As DNA, the CDR3 is TGTGCCAGCAGTTCGCCCCTATACGAGGGTGAAGCTTTCTTT. Amino acid sequence: CASSSPLYEGEAFF.

The chain employs TRBV30 and TRBJ2-7, with 9 bases aligning to TRBD1. J gave up 3 bases and V 2 bases, and 8 bases lay outside the gene matches. The CDR3 is 15 amino acids. Looked up from germline, CDR1 is GTSNPN and CDR2 is SVGIG (reference sequence). The CDR3 here is CAWSYNRGLDYEQYF. CDR3 nucleotides: TGTGCCTGGAGTTACAACAGGGGGCTGGACTACGAGCAGTACTTC.

In its sample, this clone was seen once. The genes are TRBV7-3 and TRBJ2-5; 7 nucleotides align to TRBD1. Germline V gene sequence: CDR1 SGHTA, CDR2 FQGTGA. The CDR3 covers 15 residues. Trimming took 0 bases from V and 1 from J; bases not matched to a gene: 2. The CDR3 is CASSLTGQPQETQYF. CDR3 sequence (DNA): TGTGCCAGCAGCTTAACGGGACAGCCCCAAGAGACCCAGTACTTC.

A single count supports this clone. This chain links TRBV3-1 (or the pseudogene TRBV3-2) with TRBJ1-6; no definite D call. The V gene lost 3 bases and the J gene lost 7 bases, with 13 bases spanning the gap. The CDR3 has 15 amino acids. Per germline, CDR1 LGHDT and CDR2 YNNKEL (reference sequence). The DNA for the CDR3 is TGTGCCAGCAGCCAGCTCCGGGGTAAGAATTCACCCCTCCACTTT. Amino acid sequence: CASSQLRGKNSPLHF.

The V and J genes are TRBV5-4 and TRBJ2-1, with a possible D match to TRBD1 (6 bases). Trimming left V 2 bases short and J 5 bases short, with 14 bases between. This CDR3 spans 15 amino acids. Germline V gene sequence: CDR1 SGHNT, CDR2 YYREEE (reference sequence). The CDR3 sequence: CASSFRDTPHNEQFF. The CDR3 region has the DNA TGTGCCAGCAGCTTCCGGGACACTCCACACAATGAGCAGTTCTTC.